This TCR beta chain was identified during a study of CD8+CD57+ T cells in acquired aplastic anemia. This clonotype was picked up many times. Its specificity is not known. Study-wide results and caveats: Researchers report that twenty-nine CD8+ CDR3 sequences appeared in both patients and controls.

Germline values: CDR1 LNHDA, CDR2 SQIVND (reference sequence). This CDR3 has 14 amino acids. Trimming took 4 bases from V and 0 from J, leaving 7 bases between them. Profiling that covered TCR beta VDJ and CDR3 relied on genomic DNA as its template. Each CDR3 protein gets one entry after TCRdb re-called the reads with MiXCR. The sample consists of 400,000 to 450,000 distinct CDR3 sequences, around 72% of them appearing once. The rearrangement joins TRBV19 to TRBJ1-3; D is uncertain. Sequenced material: sorted CD4+, CD8+, or CD8+CD57+ T cells (not recorded which) from PBMCs. The TCR was taken from a human donor in good health, serving as a control. DNA for the CDR3: TGTGCCAGTAGTAGCAGTTTCTCTGGAAACACCATATATTTT. Protein product: CASSSSFSGNTIYF.